These 8 T cell receptor beta chains were all obtained from the same sample, sequenced in a study of OX40 agonist ivuxolimab in advanced cancers. Sequencing used immunoSEQ multiplex PCR; TCRdb keeps in-frame clones, though not all of them. This table holds 22,000 or so clones, roughly nine tenths found once. The source material was CD4+ or CD8+ T cells sorted from blood, sampled in a trial of the OX40 agonist ivuxolimab. These receptors originate from an adult with an advanced solid tumor such as melanoma, head and neck, liver or kidney cancer.

The CDR3 DNA reads as TGTGCCAGCTCACCAGGGAGGGGGCTTAATTCACCCCTCCACTTT. Translation gives CASSPGRGLNSPLHF. The chain is built from TRBV18 and TRBJ1-6; 7 bases fit TRBD1. The CDR3 spans 15 residues. In germline, CDR1 is KGHSH, CDR2 LQKENI. V gave up 2 bases and J gave up 6 bases; unmatched junction bases: 4. The whole variable domain, remainder taken from reference TRBV18 and TRBJ1-6, is NAGVMQNPRHLVRRRGQEARLRCSPMKGHSHVYWYRQLPEEGLKFMVYLQKENIIDESGMPKERFSAEFPKEGPSILRIQQVVRGDSAAYFCASSPGRGLNSPLHFGNGTRLTVT.

This clone was observed a handful of times. The V call is TRBV11-1, the J call TRBJ1-1; no clear D. The length of the CDR3 is 13 residues. CDR1 and CDR2 from the germline V gene are SGHAT and FQDESV (reference sequence). The germline V and J ends were trimmed by 0 bases and 1 base, with 3 bases remaining between them. This CDR3 is CASSLAENTEAFF. For the CDR3, the DNA is TGTGCCAGCAGCTTAGCGGAGAACACTGAAGCTTTCTTT.

This chain connects TRBV4-3 to TRBJ2-2; 12 nucleotides line up with TRBD1. The length of the CDR3 is 18 residues. The J segment lost 4 bases and the V segment lost 0 bases, leaving 6 bases of the junction unmatched. Germline assignment: CDR1 LGHNA and CDR2 YSLEER. DNA of the CDR3: TGCGCCAGCAGCCAAGATCCAGGGGACAGGGGGCTCACCGGGGAGCTGTTTTTT. Translated: CASSQDPGDRGLTGELFF.

The rearrangement uses TRBV28 and TRBJ2-1, with 10 bases that match TRBD1. CDR1 and CDR2 from the germline V gene are MDHEN and SYDVKM. CDR3 length equals 15 residues. J gave up 5 bases and V 5 bases, and 6 bases lay outside the gene matches. The CDR3: CASSLRTGGHNEQFF. DNA of the CDR3: TGTGCCAGCAGTCTTCGGACAGGGGGGCACAATGAGCAGTTCTTC.

CDR3 DNA sequence: TGTGCCAGCAGCCAAGCCGCCAGGGGTACTAATGAAAAACTGTTTTTT. Its translation: CASSQAARGTNEKLFF. The chain links TRBV11-2 to TRBJ1-4; TRBD1 might be the D (6 bases). V was pared by 5 bases and J by 2 bases, with 15 bases between. In germline, CDR1 is SGHAT, CDR2 FQNNGV. The CDR3 covers 16 residues.

The chain recombines TRBV18 with TRBJ2-2; D is unclear. The CDR3 runs to 15 residues. Germline V CDR1 and CDR2: KGHSH, LQKENI. Trimming removed 0 bases from V and 6 bases from J, with 11 bases in between. For the CDR3, the DNA is TGTGCCAGCTCACCACCGCAAAGTGGATCCGGGGAGCTGTTTTTT. It translates to CASSPPQSGSGELFF. The entire variable domain, with the rest obtained from reference TRBV18 and TRBJ2-2, is as follows: NAGVMQNPRHLVRRRGQEARLRCSPMKGHSHVYWYRQLPEEGLKFMVYLQKENIIDESGMPKERFSAEFPKEGPSILRIQQVVRGDSAAYFCASSPPQSGSGELFFGEGSRLTVL.

This clone was counted a single time. The chain couples TRBV4-3 to TRBJ1-6; unclear D gene. The CDR3 is 16 residues long. Germline V gives CDR1 LGHNA, CDR2 YSLEER. V was trimmed by 1 base and J by 8 bases, leaving 15 bases between them. The CDR3 loop is CASSQGPVDSYSPLHF. CDR3 DNA sequence: TGCGCCAGCAGCCAAGGTCCGGTGGATTCATATTCACCCCTCCACTTT.

This clone was counted a single time. V is TRBV15 and J is TRBJ2-3, with 12 bases lining up with TRBD2. After removal of 3 bases from V and 4 bases from J, the junction contained 2 bases not matched to a gene. The CDR3 length is 15 residues. CDR1 and CDR2 (germline): LNHNV, YYDKDF (reference sequence). Here the CDR3 DNA reads TGTGCCACCAGCAGGACTAGCGGGAGACCAGATACGCAGTATTTT. Translating it yields CATSRTSGRPDTQYF.